This T cell receptor (beta chain) was identified during a study of radiotherapy plus CTLA-4 blockade in lung cancer. Study-wide context: Among all patients, approximately 17% showed objective responses, while roughly 28% had disease control. Study-level findings and limits: Early shifts in blood T cell clones, with interferon-beta, reportedly predicted response best.

It was focal radiation plus CTLA-4 blockade with ipilimumab that patients with chemo-refractory metastatic non-small-cell lung cancer received. About this clone itself: Its matching antigen is unknown.

Libraries were prepared by immunoSEQ multiplex PCR; TCRdb keeps only in-frame clonotypes and omits some of them. The data contain around 63,000 clones, more than 70% of them singletons. Source: peripheral blood, taken from a patient treated with radiotherapy plus ipilimumab. The TCR originated in a human donor with non-small cell lung cancer whose response to radiotherapy plus ipilimumab could not be evaluated. Some clones in this sample may be carry-over from other donors' samples.

The CDR3 DNA is TGTGCCAGCAGCCTCCGAGGGGGGGCGAGGGGTCAGCCCCAGCATTTT. Residues: CASSLRGGARGQPQHF. The chain couples TRBV16 to TRBJ1-5, with D perhaps TRBD1 (6 bases). The CDR3 totals 16 residues. CDR1 and CDR2 (germline): KGHSY, FQNENV. V was cut by 4 bases and J by 6 bases, with 19 bases left in between. The whole variable domain, remainder taken from reference TRBV16 and TRBJ1-5, is GEEVAQTPKHLVRGEGQKAKLYCAPIKGHSYVFWYQQVLKNEFKFLISFQNENVFDETGMPKERFSAKCLPNSPCSLEIQATKLEDSAVYFCASSLRGGARGQPQHFGDGTRLSIL.